What follows are 9 T cell receptor beta chains derived from one specimen sequenced in a study of blood T cell repertoires in COVID-19. The protocol was immunoSEQ multiplex PCR, while the TCRdb copy is restricted to in-frame clones and leaves out a portion. The sample holds approximately 99,000 clones, 84% seen once. The sequenced sample was peripheral blood. Every receptor here comes from a man aged 65 to 85 with active or convalescent COVID-19.

The chain is built from TRBV5-6 and TRBJ2-7, with D possibly being TRBD1 (6 bases). The V gene's germline CDR1 is SGHDT and CDR2 YYEEEE. Trimming removed 0 bases from V and 0 bases from J, with 13 bases in between. The CDR3 is 16 amino acids. The DNA of the CDR3 is TGTGCCAGCAGCTTGGATGGGGGACAAGTCTCCTACGAGCAGTACTTC. Protein sequence: CASSLDGGQVSYEQYF.

Points on this clone: The sample carries other DNA sequences with the same CDR3. V and J are TRBV5-4 and TRBJ1-2; the D gene is possibly TRBD1 (6 bases). The germline V gene encodes CDR1 SGHNT and CDR2 YYREEE (reference sequence). V lost 4 bases, J lost 11 bases, and 18 bases lay in between. The CDR3 extends over 13 amino acids. The CDR3 spells CASSNGGAIGYTF. The CDR3 DNA follows: TGTGCCAGCAGCAACGGGGGGGCAATTGGTTACACCTTC. The full variable domain, in which reference TRBV5-4 and TRBJ1-2 provide the parts outside the CDR3, is ETGVTQSPTHLIKTRGQQVTLRCSSQSGHNTVSWYQQALGQGPQFIFQYYREEENGRGNFPPRFSGLQFPNYSSELNVNALELDDSALYLCASSNGGAIGYTFGSGTRLTVV.

This chain links TRBV5-1 with TRBJ2-3; D is unclear. Germline CDR1 is SGHRS and CDR2 is YFSETQ. Trimming stripped 0 bases from V and 3 bases from J, with 8 bases between. CDR3 length: 14 amino acids. The CDR3 region has the DNA TGCGCCAGCAGCTTGGTCGGTCTAACAGATACGCAGTATTTT. Its protein is CASSLVGLTDTQYF.

CDR3 bases: TGTGCCAGCAGCTTGAGTGGGAGCTCTGGAAACACCATATATTTT. It translates to CASSLSGSSGNTIYF. This chain joins TRBV5-6 and TRBJ1-3; D remains unclear. The CDR3 length is 15 residues. V was pared by 1 base and J by 0 bases, with 8 bases between. The germline gives CDR1 SGHDT, CDR2 YYEEEE.

The genes are TRBV11-1 and TRBJ2-3; 7 bases match TRBD1. CDR1 and CDR2 from the germline V gene are SGHAT and FQDESV (reference sequence). J gave up 8 bases and V 2 bases, and 7 bases lay outside the gene matches. The CDR3 extends over 14 amino acids. CDR3 in amino acids: CASSLLGGSGTQYF. The CDR3 bases are TGTGCCAGCAGCTTATTAGGGGGCTCAGGTACGCAGTATTTT.

This clone was seen a single time. The chain couples TRBV5-6 to TRBJ1-1, with TRBD1 as a possible D gene (5 bases). CDR3 length equals 14 residues. V was pared by 0 bases and J by 1 base, with 7 bases between. Germline CDR1 and CDR2: SGHDT and YYEEEE. The CDR3 spells CASSLGQRNTEAFF. In DNA, the CDR3 is TGTGCCAGCAGCTTGGGACAGAGGAACACTGAAGCTTTCTTT.

A few counts support this clone. The rearrangement joins TRBV2 to TRBJ2-5; tentative D call: TRBD1 (5 bases). The V gene lost 0 bases and the J gene lost 2 bases, with 10 bases spanning the gap. This CDR3 is built from 15 residues. The germline V gene encodes CDR1 SNHLY and CDR2 FYNNEI. CDR3 nucleotide sequence: TGTGCCAGCAGTGAAGCGAAAACAGGACAAGAGACCCAGTACTTC. This sequence encodes CASSEAKTGQETQYF.

The V gene is TRBV6-7, the J gene TRBJ1-5; 7 nucleotides align to TRBD1. TRBV6-7 is an open reading frame, and its role is uncertain. This CDR3 has 15 amino acids. Losses at the gene ends were 6 bases for V and 5 bases for J; bases not matched to a gene: 10. The CDR3 bases are TGTGCCAGCAGCCCGGGACAGCGACCCTATCAGCCCCAGCATTTT. Protein product: CASSPGQRPYQPQHF.

The chain has TRBV7-3 and TRBJ2-3, with a possible D match to TRBD2 (6 bases). This CDR3 spans 15 amino acids. Germline V CDR1 and CDR2: SGHTA, FQGTGA. Trimming took 1 base from V and 6 from J, leaving 14 bases between them. CDR3 sequence (DNA): TGTGCCAGCAGCTTAATCCCATCTAGCGAGGATACGCAGTATTTT. Residues: CASSLIPSSEDTQYF.